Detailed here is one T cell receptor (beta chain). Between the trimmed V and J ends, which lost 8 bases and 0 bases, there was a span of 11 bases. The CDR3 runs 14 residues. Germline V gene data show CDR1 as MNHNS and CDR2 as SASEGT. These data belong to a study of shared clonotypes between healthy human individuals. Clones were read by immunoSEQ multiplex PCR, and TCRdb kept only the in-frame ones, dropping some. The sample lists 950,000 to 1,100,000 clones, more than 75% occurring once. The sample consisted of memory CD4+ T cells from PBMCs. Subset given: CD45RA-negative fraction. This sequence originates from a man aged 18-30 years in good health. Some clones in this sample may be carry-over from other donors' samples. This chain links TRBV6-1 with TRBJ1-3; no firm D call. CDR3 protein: CASHQAVSGNTIYF. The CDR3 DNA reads TGTGCCAGCCACCAGGCAGTCTCTGGAAACACCATATATTTT.